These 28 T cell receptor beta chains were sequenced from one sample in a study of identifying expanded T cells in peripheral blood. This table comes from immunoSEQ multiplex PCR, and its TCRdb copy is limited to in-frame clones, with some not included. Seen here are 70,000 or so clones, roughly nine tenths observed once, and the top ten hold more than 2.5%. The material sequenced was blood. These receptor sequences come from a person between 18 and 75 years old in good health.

The CDR3 reads CASRYSSGTGDGYTF. The CDR3 nucleotides read TGTGCCAGCAGGTACTCCTCCGGGACAGGGGATGGCTACACCTTC. The chain uses TRBV7-6 and TRBJ1-2, with 10 positions matching TRBD1. The CDR3 totals 15 residues. V was pared by 6 bases and J by 6 bases, with 10 bases of the junction left unmatched. Per germline, CDR1 SGHVS and CDR2 FNYEAQ.

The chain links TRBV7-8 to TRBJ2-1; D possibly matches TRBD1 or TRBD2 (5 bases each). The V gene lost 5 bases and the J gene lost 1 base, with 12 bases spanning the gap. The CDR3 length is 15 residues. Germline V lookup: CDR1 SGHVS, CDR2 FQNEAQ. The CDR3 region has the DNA TGTGCCAGCAGCATCCGGGACGGTTCCTACAATGAGCAGTTCTTC. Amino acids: CASSIRDGSYNEQFF.

The CDR3 bases are TGTGCCAGCAGCTTAGCTCCCGCTGACTCTGGAAACACCATATATTTT. This codes for CASSLAPADSGNTIYF. The chain recombines TRBV7-2 with TRBJ1-3; no reliable D call. CDR3 size: 16 residues. Germline assignment: CDR1 SGHTA and CDR2 FQGNSA. V lost 0 bases, J lost 0 bases, and 9 bases lay in between.

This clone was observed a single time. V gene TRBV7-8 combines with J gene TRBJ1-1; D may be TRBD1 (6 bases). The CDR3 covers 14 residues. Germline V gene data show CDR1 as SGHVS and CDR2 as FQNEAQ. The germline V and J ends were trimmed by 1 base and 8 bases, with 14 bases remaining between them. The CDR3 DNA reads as TGTGCCAGCAGCTTAGTGGTAACAGGGTCCGAAGCTTTCTTT. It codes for CASSLVVTGSEAFF. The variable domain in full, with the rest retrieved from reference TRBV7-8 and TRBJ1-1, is GAGVSQSPRYKVAKRGQDVALRCDPISGHVSLFWYQQALGQGPEFLTYFQNEAQLDKSGLPSDRFFAERPEGSVSTLKIQRTQQEDSAVYLCASSLVVTGSEAFFGQGTRLTVV.

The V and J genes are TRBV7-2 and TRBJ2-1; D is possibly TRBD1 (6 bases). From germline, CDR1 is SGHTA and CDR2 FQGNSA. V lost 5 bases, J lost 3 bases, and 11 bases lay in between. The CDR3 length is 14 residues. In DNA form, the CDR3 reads TGTGCCAGCAGCGGCATAGGGGGCTACAATGAGCAGTTCTTC. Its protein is CASSGIGGYNEQFF.

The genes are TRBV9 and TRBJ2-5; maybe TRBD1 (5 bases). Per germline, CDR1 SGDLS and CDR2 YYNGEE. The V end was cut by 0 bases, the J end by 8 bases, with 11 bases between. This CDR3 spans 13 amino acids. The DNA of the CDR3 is TGTGCCAGCAGCGTAGCTACTCAGGGTACCCAGTACTTC. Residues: CASSVATQGTQYF.

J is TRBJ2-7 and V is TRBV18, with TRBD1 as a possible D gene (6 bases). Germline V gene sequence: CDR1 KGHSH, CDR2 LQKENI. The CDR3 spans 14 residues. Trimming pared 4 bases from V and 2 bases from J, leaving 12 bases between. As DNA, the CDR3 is TGTGCCAGCTCACAATGGACAGACCCCTACGAGCAGTACTTC. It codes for CASSQWTDPYEQYF.

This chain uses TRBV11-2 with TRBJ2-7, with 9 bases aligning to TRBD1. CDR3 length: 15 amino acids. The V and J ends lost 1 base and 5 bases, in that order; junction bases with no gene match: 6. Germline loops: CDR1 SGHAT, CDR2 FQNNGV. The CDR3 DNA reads TGTGCCAGCAGCTTAGTCGGACAGGGGATCGACGAGCAGTACTTC. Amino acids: CASSLVGQGIDEQYF.

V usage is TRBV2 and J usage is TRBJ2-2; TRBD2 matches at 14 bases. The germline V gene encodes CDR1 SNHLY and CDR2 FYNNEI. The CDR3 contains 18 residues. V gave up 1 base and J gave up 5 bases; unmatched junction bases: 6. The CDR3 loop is CASSEGGTSGSGTGELFF. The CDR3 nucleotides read TGTGCCAGCAGTGAAGGCGGGACTAGCGGGAGTGGGACCGGGGAGCTGTTTTTT.

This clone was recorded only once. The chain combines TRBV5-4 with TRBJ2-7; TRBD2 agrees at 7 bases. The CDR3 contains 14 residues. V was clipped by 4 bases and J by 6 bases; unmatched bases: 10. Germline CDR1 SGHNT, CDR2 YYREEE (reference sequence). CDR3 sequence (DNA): TGTGCCAGCAGCCTACGGACGGGGGGTTCCGAGCAGTACTTC. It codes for CASSLRTGGSEQYF.

The CDR3 DNA follows: TGTGCCAGCTCTTCCTCTTACACCTTGATCGCGTCTGAAGCTTTCTTT. As protein: CASSSSYTLIASEAFF. The gene calls are TRBV18 and TRBJ1-1; D gene ambiguous. V shed 6 bases and J shed 6 bases, with 23 bases lying between them. CDR1 is KGHSH, CDR2 LQKENI, per germline. The CDR3 has 16 amino acids.

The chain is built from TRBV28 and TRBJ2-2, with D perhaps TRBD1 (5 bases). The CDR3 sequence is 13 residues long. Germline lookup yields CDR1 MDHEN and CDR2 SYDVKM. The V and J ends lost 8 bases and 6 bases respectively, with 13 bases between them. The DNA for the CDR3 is TGTGCCAGCTATTTAAGGGGTGCCGGGGAGCTGTTTTTT. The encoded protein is CASYLRGAGELFF. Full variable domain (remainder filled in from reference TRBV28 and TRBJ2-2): DVKVTQSSRYLVKRTGEKVFLECVQDMDHENMFWYRQDPGLGLRLIYFSYDVKMKEKGDIPEGYSVSREKKERFSLILESASTNQTSMYLCASYLRGAGELFFGEGSRLTVL.

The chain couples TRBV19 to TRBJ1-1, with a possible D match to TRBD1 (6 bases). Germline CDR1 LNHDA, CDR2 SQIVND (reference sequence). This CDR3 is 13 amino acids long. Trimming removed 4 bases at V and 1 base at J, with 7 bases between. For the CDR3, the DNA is TGTGCCAGTAGTACGACAGGGAACACTGAAGCTTTCTTT. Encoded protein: CASSTTGNTEAFF.

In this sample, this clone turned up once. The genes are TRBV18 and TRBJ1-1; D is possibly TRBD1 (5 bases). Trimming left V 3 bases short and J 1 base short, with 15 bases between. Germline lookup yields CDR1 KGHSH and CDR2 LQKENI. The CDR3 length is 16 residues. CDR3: CASSPRPGDSNTEAFF. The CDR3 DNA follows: TGTGCCAGCTCACCCAGACCGGGGGACTCGAACACTGAAGCTTTCTTT.

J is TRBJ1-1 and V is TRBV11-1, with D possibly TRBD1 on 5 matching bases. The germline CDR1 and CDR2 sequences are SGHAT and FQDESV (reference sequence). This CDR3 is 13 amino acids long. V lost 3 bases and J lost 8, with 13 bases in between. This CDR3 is CASSLGDLSEAFF. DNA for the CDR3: TGTGCCAGCAGCTTGGGGGATCTCAGCGAAGCTTTCTTT. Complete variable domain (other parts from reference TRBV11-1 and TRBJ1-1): EAEVAQSPRYKITEKSQAVAFWCDPISGHATLYWYRQILGQGPELLVQFQDESVVDDSQLPKDRFSAERLKGVDSTLKIQPAELGDSAMYLCASSLGDLSEAFFGQGTRLTVV.

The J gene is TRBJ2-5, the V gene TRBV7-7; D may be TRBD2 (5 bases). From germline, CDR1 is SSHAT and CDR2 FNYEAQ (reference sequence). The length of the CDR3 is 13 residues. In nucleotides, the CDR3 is TGTGCTAGCGTCCCCTTGACCCAAGAGACCCAGTACTTC. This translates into CASVPLTQETQYF. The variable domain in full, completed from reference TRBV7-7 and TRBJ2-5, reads GAGVSQSPRYKVTKRGQDVTLRCDPISSHATLYWYQQALGQGPEFLTYFNYEAQPDKSGLPSDRFSAERPEGSISTLTIQRTEQRDSAMYRCASVPLTQETQYFGPGTRLLVL.

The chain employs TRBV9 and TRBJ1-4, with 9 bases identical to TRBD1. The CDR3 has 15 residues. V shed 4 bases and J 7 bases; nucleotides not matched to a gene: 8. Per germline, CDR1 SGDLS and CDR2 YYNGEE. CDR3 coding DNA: TGTGCCAGCAGCTCCACAGGGGGCGAAGTTGAAAAACTGTTTTTT. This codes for CASSSTGGEVEKLFF. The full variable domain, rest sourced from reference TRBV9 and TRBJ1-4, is DSGVTQTPKHLITATGQRVTLRCSPRSGDLSVYWYQQSLDQGLQFLIQYYNGEERAKGNILERFSAQQFPDLHSELNLSSLELGDSALYFCASSSTGGEVEKLFFGSGTQLSVL.

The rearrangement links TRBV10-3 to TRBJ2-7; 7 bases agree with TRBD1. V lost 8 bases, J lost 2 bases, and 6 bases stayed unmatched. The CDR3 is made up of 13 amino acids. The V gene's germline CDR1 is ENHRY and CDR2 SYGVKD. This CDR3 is CAIGAGTAYEQYF. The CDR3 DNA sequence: TGTGCCATCGGGGCCGGGACAGCCTACGAGCAGTACTTC.

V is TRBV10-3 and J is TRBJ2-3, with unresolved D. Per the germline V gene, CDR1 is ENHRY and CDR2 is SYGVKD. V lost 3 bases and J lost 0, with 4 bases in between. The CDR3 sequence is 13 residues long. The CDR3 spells CAISEQSTDTQYF. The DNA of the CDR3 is TGTGCCATCAGTGAACAGAGCACAGATACGCAGTATTTT.

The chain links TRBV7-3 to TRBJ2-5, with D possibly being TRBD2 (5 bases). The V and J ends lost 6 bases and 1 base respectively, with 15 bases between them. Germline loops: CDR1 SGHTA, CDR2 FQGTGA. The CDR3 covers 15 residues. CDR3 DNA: TGTGCCAGCAGTCCCGGCGGAGCGGCCCAAGAGACCCAGTACTTC. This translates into CASSPGGAAQETQYF.

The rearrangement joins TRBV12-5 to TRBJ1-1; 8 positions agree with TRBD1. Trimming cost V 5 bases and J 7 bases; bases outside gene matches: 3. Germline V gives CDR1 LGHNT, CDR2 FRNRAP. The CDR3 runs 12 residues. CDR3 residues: CASGLGQGEAFF. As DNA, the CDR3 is TGTGCTAGTGGTCTAGGACAGGGTGAAGCTTTCTTT.

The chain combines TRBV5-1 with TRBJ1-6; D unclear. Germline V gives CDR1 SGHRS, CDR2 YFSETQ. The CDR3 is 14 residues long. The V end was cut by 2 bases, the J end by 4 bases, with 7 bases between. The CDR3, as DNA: TGCGCCAGCAGCTTCACAGAGTATAATTCACCCCTCCACTTT. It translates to CASSFTEYNSPLHF.

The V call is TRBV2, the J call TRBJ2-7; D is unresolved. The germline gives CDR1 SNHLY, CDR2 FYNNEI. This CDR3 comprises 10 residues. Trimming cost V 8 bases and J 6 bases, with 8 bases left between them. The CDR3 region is CASRIREQYF. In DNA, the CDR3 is TGTGCCAGCCGCATCCGCGAGCAGTACTTC. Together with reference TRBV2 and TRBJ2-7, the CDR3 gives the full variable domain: EPEVTQTPSHQVTQMGQEVILRCVPISNHLYFYWYRQILGQKVEFLVSFYNNEISEKSEIFDDQFSVERPDGSNFTLKIRSTKLEDSAMYFCASRIREQYFGPGTRLTVT.

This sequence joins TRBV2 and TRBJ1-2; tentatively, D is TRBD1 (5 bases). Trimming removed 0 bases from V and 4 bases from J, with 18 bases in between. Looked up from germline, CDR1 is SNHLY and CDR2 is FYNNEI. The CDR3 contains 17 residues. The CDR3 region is CASSEAGQGVLVYGYTF. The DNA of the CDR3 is TGTGCCAGCAGTGAAGCTGGGCAGGGAGTCTTGGTCTATGGCTACACCTTC.

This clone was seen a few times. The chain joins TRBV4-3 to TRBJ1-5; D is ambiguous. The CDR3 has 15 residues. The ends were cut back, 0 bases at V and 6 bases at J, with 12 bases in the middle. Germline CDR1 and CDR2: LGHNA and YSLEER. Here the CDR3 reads CASSQDPLSRQPQHF. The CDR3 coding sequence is TGCGCCAGCAGCCAAGACCCTCTAAGCCGTCAGCCCCAGCATTTT.

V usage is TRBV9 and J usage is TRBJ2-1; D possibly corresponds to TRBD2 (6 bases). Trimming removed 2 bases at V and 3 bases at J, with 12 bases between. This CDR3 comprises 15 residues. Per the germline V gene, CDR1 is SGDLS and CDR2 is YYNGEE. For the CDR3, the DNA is TGTGCCAGCAGCGTTGGAGGGGCGATCTACAATGAGCAGTTCTTC. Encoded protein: CASSVGGAIYNEQFF.

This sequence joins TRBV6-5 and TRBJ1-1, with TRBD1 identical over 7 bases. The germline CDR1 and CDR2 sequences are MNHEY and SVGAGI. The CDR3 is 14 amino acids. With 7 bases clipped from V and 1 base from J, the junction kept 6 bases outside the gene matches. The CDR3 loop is CASKAGQRNTEAFF. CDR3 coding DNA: TGTGCCAGCAAGGCGGGACAGAGGAACACTGAAGCTTTCTTT.

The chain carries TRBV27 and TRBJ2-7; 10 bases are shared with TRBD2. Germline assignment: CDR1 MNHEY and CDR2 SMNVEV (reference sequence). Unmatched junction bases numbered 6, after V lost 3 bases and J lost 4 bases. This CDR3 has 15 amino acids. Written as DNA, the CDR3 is TGTGCCAGCAGTTTGAACGGAGCGGGAGGGTACGAGCAGTACTTC. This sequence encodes CASSLNGAGGYEQYF.